These 29 T cell receptor beta chains were all obtained from the same sample, sequenced in a study of blood T cell repertoires in COVID-19. Generated by immunoSEQ multiplex PCR, the TCRdb table keeps only in-frame clones and is missing some. This table has 45,000 to 70,000 clones, about four fifths appearing once. Input material: peripheral blood. The receptors were sampled from a woman over 75 with acute or convalescent COVID-19.

This chain uses TRBV4-1 with TRBJ2-5; TRBD1 matches 7 bases. After removal of 0 bases from V and 1 base from J, the junction contained 11 bases not matched to a gene. There are 18 residues in the CDR3. Germline CDR1 is MGHRA and CDR2 is YSYEKL. The CDR3 nucleotides read TGCGCCAGCAGCCAAGATCTTTCGGTGACAGGGACCCAAGAGACCCAGTACTTC. It is translated as CASSQDLSVTGTQETQYF.

This sequence joins TRBV10-2 and TRBJ2-1; D possibly corresponds to TRBD1 (5 bases). Germline-derived CDR1 and CDR2 are WSHSY and SAAADI. The V end lost 5 bases, the J end lost 3 bases, and 8 bases lay between the germline ends. This CDR3 is 13 amino acids long. The CDR3 loop is CASSSDSYNEQFF. CDR3 sequence (DNA): TGCGCCAGCAGTAGCGACAGCTACAATGAGCAGTTCTTC.

This clone has only one observation. V gene TRBV5-5 combines with J gene TRBJ2-7; possible D gene TRBD1, 5 bases. This CDR3 is built from 14 residues. Germline values: CDR1 SGHKS, CDR2 YYEKEE (reference sequence). The V and J ends lost 0 bases and 3 bases respectively, with 10 bases between them. Here the CDR3 DNA reads TGTGCCAGCAGCTTGGGGACCCAGGGCTACGAGCAGTACTTC. This encodes CASSLGTQGYEQYF.

The V call is TRBV6-6, the J call TRBJ2-3; D possibly corresponds to TRBD2 (6 bases). Germline assignment: CDR1 MNHNY and CDR2 SVGAGI (reference sequence). CDR3 length: 16 residues. The germline V and J ends were trimmed by 2 bases and 1 base, with 13 bases remaining between them. CDR3 residues: CASSYDKASGTDTQYF. The CDR3 DNA reads as TGTGCCAGCAGTTACGATAAAGCTAGCGGCACAGATACGCAGTATTTT.

This chain links TRBV10-2 with TRBJ2-3, with 9 positions matching TRBD2. This CDR3 region has 16 residues. Per germline, CDR1 WSHSY and CDR2 SAAADI. The ends lost 3 bases at V and 1 base at J; junction bases unmatched: 5. The CDR3 loop is CASSDFAGGGTDTQYF. The CDR3 nucleotides read TGCGCCAGCAGTGACTTTGCGGGAGGGGGCACAGATACGCAGTATTTT.

As DNA, the CDR3 is TGTGCCAGCAGCTTAGCGGGCGGGGGGGCCGCCGAGACCCAGTACTTC. It codes for CASSLAGGGAAETQYF. The chain recombines TRBV11-2 with TRBJ2-5; 9 bases line up with TRBD2. The CDR3 has 16 residues. Germline V lookup: CDR1 SGHAT, CDR2 FQNNGV. Trimming took 1 base from V and 5 from J; bases not matched to a gene: 8.

This chain links TRBV28 with TRBJ2-7; D gene uncertain. CDR1 and CDR2 (germline): MDHEN, SYDVKM. This CDR3 has 12 amino acids. V was cut by 6 bases and J by 10 bases, with 16 bases left in between. In DNA form, the CDR3 reads TGTGCCAGCAGGCAAGCAGGATACCCACAGTACTTC. This sequence encodes CASRQAGYPQYF.

The chain links TRBV2 to TRBJ1-1, with 9 bases fitting TRBD1. CDR1 and CDR2 (germline): SNHLY, FYNNEI. J was trimmed by 6 bases and V by 5 bases; bases with no gene match: 4. The CDR3 spans 13 residues. CDR3 bases: TGTGCCAGCAGTCTTCGGACAGGGGCTGAAGCTTTCTTT. Translated, it gives CASSLRTGAEAFF.

This clone was counted a single time. The rearrangement uses TRBV29-1 and TRBJ2-3; no clear D gene. V lost 6 bases to trimming and J lost 2 bases, with 12 bases between them. Germline V lookup: CDR1 SQVTM, CDR2 ANQGSEA. The CDR3 spans 13 residues. The DNA of the CDR3 is TGCAGCGTCCGTAATAAGCTCACAGATACGCAGTATTTT. This codes for CSVRNKLTDTQYF.

This clone showed up just once. The chain carries TRBV27 and TRBJ2-7, with D maybe TRBD1 (6 bases). The V gene's germline CDR1 is MNHEY and CDR2 SMNVEV (reference sequence). V lost 5 bases to trimming and J lost 5 bases, with 19 bases between them. The CDR3 is 15 amino acids. Written as DNA, the CDR3 is TGTGCCAGCAGTGTAGACAGGCCCTTATATGACGAGCAGTACTTC. Translation gives CASSVDRPLYDEQYF.

The count of this clone is one. This chain uses TRBV4-2 with TRBJ1-2; D remains unclear. Germline V gene data show CDR1 as LGHNA and CDR2 as YNFKEQ. This CDR3 is built from 15 residues. The V and J ends lost 3 bases and 6 bases respectively, with 17 bases between them. The CDR3, as DNA: TGTGCCAGCAGCCAGGCAGAAGGGAGGACGGATGGCTACACCTTC. It yields the protein CASSQAEGRTDGYTF.

The J gene is TRBJ1-4, the V gene TRBV19, with a weak D call TRBD1 (5 bases). The CDR3 loop spans 16 amino acids. The V and J ends lost 8 bases and 8 bases respectively, with 24 bases between them. CDR1 is LNHDA and CDR2 is SQIVND in the germline V gene (reference sequence). The CDR3 coding sequence is TGTGCCAGTCAGGTCGGGCAGGGCACAAAACGGGAAAAACTGTTTTTT. It specifies CASQVGQGTKREKLFF.

The count of this clone is one. This chain links TRBV19 with TRBJ2-1; 11 bases line up with TRBD2. Germline trimming cut 1 base from V and 3 bases from J; bases unmatched to any gene: 5. The CDR3 is made up of 17 amino acids. The germline V gene has CDR1 LNHDA and CDR2 SQIVND (reference sequence). The CDR3: CASSIGLAGILYNEQFF. CDR3 nucleotides: TGTGCCAGTAGTATAGGACTAGCGGGGATTCTCTACAATGAGCAGTTCTTC.

The V gene is TRBV10-3, the J gene TRBJ1-2; TRBD1 aligns across 11 bases. CDR1 ENHRY and CDR2 SYGVKD come from the germline V gene. CDR3 length equals 14 residues. The junction had 3 bases not matched to a gene; V was cut back by 4 bases and J by 5 bases. The CDR3: CAISGRDRGYGYTF. For the CDR3, the DNA is TGTGCCATCAGTGGGCGGGACAGGGGGTATGGCTACACCTTC.

The rearrangement links TRBV6-2 or TRBV6-3 to TRBJ2-5; 10 bases align to TRBD2. Trimming at V came to 4 bases and at J to 3 bases, leaving 5 bases not matched to a gene. The V gene's germline CDR1 is MNHEY and CDR2 SVGEGT. The CDR3 runs to 15 residues. CDR3 nucleotides: TGTGCCAGCAGTTCCCCTAGCGGGGGAGAAGAGACCCAGTACTTC. It is translated as CASSSPSGGEETQYF.

This chain joins TRBV7-9 and TRBJ2-5, with 8 bases lining up with TRBD2. Germline V gene lookup returns CDR1 SEHNR and CDR2 FQNEAQ (reference sequence). The CDR3 length is 15 residues. V lost 1 base, J lost 7 bases, and 8 bases stayed unmatched. This chain's CDR3 is CASSLVGSGVWTQYF. The DNA for the CDR3 is TGTGCCAGCAGCTTAGTAGGTAGCGGGGTGTGGACCCAGTACTTC.

This rearrangement joins TRBV28 to TRBJ2-5, with D maybe TRBD2 (7 bases). CDR1 and CDR2 from the germline V gene are MDHEN and SYDVKM. V was trimmed by 2 bases and J by 5 bases, leaving 18 bases between them. The CDR3 has 16 amino acids. CDR3 DNA: TGTGCCAGCAGTTTAGGGGGGGCCCAATTCTGGGAGACCCAGTACTTC. The encoded protein is CASSLGGAQFWETQYF.

This clone was observed a handful of times. This chain links TRBV6-5 with TRBJ1-6, with D hard to call. Germline V gene lookup returns CDR1 MNHEY and CDR2 SVGAGI. The CDR3 runs to 15 residues. Trimming shortened V by 5 bases and J by 3 bases, and 11 bases separated the two germline ends. CDR3: CASSIWGGYNSPLHF. The CDR3 bases are TGTGCCAGCAGTATTTGGGGAGGCTATAATTCACCCCTCCACTTT.

The chain combines TRBV20-1 with TRBJ1-4, with D uncertain. The germline V gene encodes CDR1 DFQATT and CDR2 SNEGSKA (reference sequence). V dropped 5 bases and J dropped 8 bases, with 6 bases sitting between them. The CDR3 consists of 10 residues. The CDR3 DNA sequence: TGCAGTGCTTGGAGGGAAAAACTGTTTTTT. Translated: CSAWREKLFF.

The genes are TRBV10-2 and TRBJ2-7; 16 bases align to TRBD2. J lost 4 bases, V lost 0 bases, and 6 bases had no gene match. This CDR3 is 18 amino acids long. CDR1 is WSHSY, CDR2 SAAADI, per germline. This chain's CDR3 is CASSESPGLAGGKYEQYF. The CDR3 bases are TGCGCCAGCAGTGAGTCGCCGGGACTAGCGGGGGGGAAATACGAGCAGTACTTC.

The gene calls are TRBV7-6 and TRBJ2-7, with 11 bases identical to TRBD2. With V trimmed by 4 bases and J by 5 bases, 4 bases remained unmatched. The CDR3 length is 14 residues. The germline V gene encodes CDR1 SGHVS and CDR2 FNYEAQ. The CDR3 DNA is TGTGCCAGCAGCTCACTAGCGGGAGCCCACGAGCAGTACTTC. The encoded protein is CASSSLAGAHEQYF.

The chain employs TRBV28 and TRBJ2-7, with 7 bases fitting TRBD2. The CDR3 consists of 15 residues. Germline V gene lookup returns CDR1 MDHEN and CDR2 SYDVKM. The V and J ends lost 8 bases and 3 bases, in that order; junction bases with no gene match: 13. The CDR3 bases are TGTGCCAGCCGATCTCGGGACGGGAGGCTCTACGAGCAGTACTTC. This translates into CASRSRDGRLYEQYF. The full variable domain, in which reference TRBV28 and TRBJ2-7 provide the parts outside the CDR3, is DVKVTQSSRYLVKRTGEKVFLECVQDMDHENMFWYRQDPGLGLRLIYFSYDVKMKEKGDIPEGYSVSREKKERFSLILESASTNQTSMYLCASRSRDGRLYEQYFGPGTRLTVT.

This clone has more than one count but fewer than ten. This sequence joins TRBV4-1 and TRBJ2-1; D might be TRBD2 (6 bases). The ends were cut back, 3 bases at V and 1 base at J, with 7 bases in the middle. The CDR3 has 14 amino acids. The V gene's germline CDR1 is MGHRA and CDR2 YSYEKL. The DNA for the CDR3 is TGCGCCAGCAGCCAGGAGGGGTCCTACAATGAGCAGTTCTTC. Encoded protein: CASSQEGSYNEQFF.

This chain connects TRBV12-5 to TRBJ1-2; D is possibly TRBD1 (5 bases). The germline gives CDR1 LGHNT, CDR2 FRNRAP. Trimming took 1 base from V and 5 from J, leaving 14 bases between them. The CDR3 extends over 15 amino acids. CDR3 in DNA: TGTGCTAGTGGTTTGGCCGGTGTGGGGGGATATGGCTACACCTTC. This translates into CASGLAGVGGYGYTF.

This sequence joins TRBV20-1 and TRBJ2-1, with TRBD2 identical over 8 bases. Germline values: CDR1 DFQATT, CDR2 SNEGSKA (reference sequence). V was pared by 3 bases and J by 13 bases, with 5 bases of the junction left unmatched. CDR3 size: 11 residues. As DNA, the CDR3 is TGCAGTGCTAGGATGACTAGCGAACAGTTCTTC. Its translation is CSARMTSEQFF.

The chain carries TRBV5-1 and TRBJ1-4; D ambiguous. The CDR3 runs 15 residues. Per the germline V gene, CDR1 is SGHRS and CDR2 is YFSETQ. Trimming removed 4 bases from V and 0 bases from J, with 10 bases in between. CDR3 amino acids: CASSPRSATNEKLFF. The CDR3 nucleotides are TGCGCCAGCAGCCCCCGCAGTGCAACTAATGAAAAACTGTTTTTT.

The chain uses TRBV27 and TRBJ1-6; 8 bases line up with TRBD1. CDR1 is MNHEY, CDR2 SMNVEV, per germline (reference sequence). The junction had 11 bases not matched to a gene; V was cut back by 5 bases and J by 8 bases. The length of the CDR3 is 16 residues. Written as DNA, the CDR3 is TGTGCCAGCAGTAGAAAGGGACAGGCAAGCCATTCACCCCTCCACTTT. Residues: CASSRKGQASHSPLHF.

V and J are TRBV27 and TRBJ2-2; no clear D gene. The germline gives CDR1 MNHEY, CDR2 SMNVEV (reference sequence). The CDR3 covers 12 residues. V lost 1 base and J lost 8, with 5 bases in between. The CDR3 sequence: CASSLWAGELFF. As DNA, the CDR3 is TGTGCCAGCAGTTTATGGGCGGGGGAGCTGTTTTTT.

This chain joins TRBV6-5 and TRBJ1-2; D possibly corresponds to TRBD1 (5 bases). Trimming shortened V by 3 bases and J by 5 bases, and 13 bases separated the two germline ends. Per germline, CDR1 MNHEY and CDR2 SVGAGI. The CDR3 has 14 amino acids. This CDR3 is CASSYSVGRYGYTF. CDR3 nucleotides: TGTGCCAGCAGTTATTCCGTGGGGCGATATGGCTACACCTTC.